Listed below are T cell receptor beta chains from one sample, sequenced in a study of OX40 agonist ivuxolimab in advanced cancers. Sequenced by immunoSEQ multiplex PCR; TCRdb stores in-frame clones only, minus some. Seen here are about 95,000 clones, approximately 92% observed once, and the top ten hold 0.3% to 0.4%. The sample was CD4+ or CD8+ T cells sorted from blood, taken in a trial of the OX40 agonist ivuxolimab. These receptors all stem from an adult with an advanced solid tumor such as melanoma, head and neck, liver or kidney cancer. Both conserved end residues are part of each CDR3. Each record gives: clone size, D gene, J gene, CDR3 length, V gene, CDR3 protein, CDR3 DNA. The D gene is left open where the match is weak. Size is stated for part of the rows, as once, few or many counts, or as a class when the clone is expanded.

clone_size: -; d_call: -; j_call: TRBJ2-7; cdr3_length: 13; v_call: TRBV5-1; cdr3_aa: CASSLVGRDEQYF; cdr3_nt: TGCGCCAGCAGCTTGGTGGGCAGGGACGAGCAGTACTTC
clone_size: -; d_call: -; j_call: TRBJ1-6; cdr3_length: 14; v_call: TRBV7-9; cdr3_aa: CASSLGGAGSPPHF; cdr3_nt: TGTGCCAGCAGCTTGGGGGGCGCGGGTTCACCCCCCCACTTT
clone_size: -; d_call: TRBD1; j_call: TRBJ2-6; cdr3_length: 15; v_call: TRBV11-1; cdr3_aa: CASSSTGAGANVLTF; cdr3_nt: TGTGCCAGCAGCTCCACAGGGGCTGGGGCCAACGTCCTGACTTTC
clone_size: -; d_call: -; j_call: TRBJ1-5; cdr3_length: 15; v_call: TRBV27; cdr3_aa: CASSLSGTSDQPQHF; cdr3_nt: TGTGCCAGCAGTTTATCGGGGACGTCGGATCAGCCCCAGCATTTT
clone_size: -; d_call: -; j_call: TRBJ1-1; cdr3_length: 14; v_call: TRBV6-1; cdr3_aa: CASSEKGRGTEAFF; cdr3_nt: TGTGCCAGCAGTGAGAAGGGGAGAGGCACTGAAGCTTTCTTT
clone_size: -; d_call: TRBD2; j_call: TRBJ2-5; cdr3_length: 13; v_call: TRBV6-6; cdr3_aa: CASSRAGQETQYF; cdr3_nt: TGTGCCAGCAGTAGAGCGGGGCAAGAGACCCAGTACTTC
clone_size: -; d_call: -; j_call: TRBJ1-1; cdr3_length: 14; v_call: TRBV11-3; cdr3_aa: CASSLARAYTEAFF; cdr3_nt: TGTGCCAGCAGCCTAGCAAGGGCTTACACTGAAGCTTTCTTT
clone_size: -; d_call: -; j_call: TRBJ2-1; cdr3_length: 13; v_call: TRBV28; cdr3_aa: CASSFGGINEQFF; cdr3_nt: TGTGCCAGCAGTTTTGGGGGAATAAATGAGCAGTTCTTC
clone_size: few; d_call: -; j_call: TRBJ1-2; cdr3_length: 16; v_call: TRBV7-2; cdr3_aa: CASSSITGAAGYGYTF; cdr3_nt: TGTGCCAGCAGCTCAATAACCGGGGCAGCGGGGTATGGCTACACCTTC
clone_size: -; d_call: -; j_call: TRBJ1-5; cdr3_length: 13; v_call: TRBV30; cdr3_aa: CAWSVSGDQPQHF; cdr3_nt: TGTGCCTGGAGTGTAAGCGGTGATCAGCCCCAGCATTTT
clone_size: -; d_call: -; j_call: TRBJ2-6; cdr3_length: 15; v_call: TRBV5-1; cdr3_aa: CASSFAAAGANVLTF; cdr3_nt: TGCGCCAGCAGCTTCGCTGCTGCTGGGGCCAACGTCCTGACTTTC
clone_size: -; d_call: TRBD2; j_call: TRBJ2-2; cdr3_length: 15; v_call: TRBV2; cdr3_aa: CASSEVLAGVGELFF; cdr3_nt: TGTGCCAGCAGTGAAGTACTAGCGGGAGTTGGGGAGCTGTTTTTT
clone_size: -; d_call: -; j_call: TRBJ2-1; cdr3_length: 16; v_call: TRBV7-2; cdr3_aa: CASSLRGGTLYNEQFF; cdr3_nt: TGTGCCAGCAGCTTGAGAGGAGGGACACTCTACAATGAGCAGTTCTTC
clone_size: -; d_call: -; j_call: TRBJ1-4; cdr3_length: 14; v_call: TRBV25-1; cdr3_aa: CASSGAGLDEKLFF; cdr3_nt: TGTGCCAGCAGTGGGGCAGGGTTGGATGAAAAACTGTTTTTT
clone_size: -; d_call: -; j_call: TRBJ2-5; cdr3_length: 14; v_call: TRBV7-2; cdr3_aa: CASSLDPTGETQYF; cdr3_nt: TGTGCCAGCAGCTTAGATCCCACAGGAGAGACCCAGTACTTC
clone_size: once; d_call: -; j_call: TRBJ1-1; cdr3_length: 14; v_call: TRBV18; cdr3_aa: CASSPVVRGTEAFF; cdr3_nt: TGTGCCAGCTCACCCGTTGTAAGGGGCACTGAAGCTTTCTTT
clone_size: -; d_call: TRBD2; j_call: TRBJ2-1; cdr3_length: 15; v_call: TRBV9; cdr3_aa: CASSAGVAGVNEQFF; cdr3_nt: TGTGCCAGCAGCGCTGGGGTAGCGGGGGTGAATGAGCAGTTCTTC
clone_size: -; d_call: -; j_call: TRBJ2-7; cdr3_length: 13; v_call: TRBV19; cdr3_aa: CASSITATYEQYF; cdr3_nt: TGTGCCAGTAGTATTACAGCTACCTACGAGCAGTACTTC
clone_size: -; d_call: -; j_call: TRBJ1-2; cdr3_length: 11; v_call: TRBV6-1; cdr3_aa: CASSDIGGYTF; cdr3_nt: TGTGCCAGCAGTGATATTGGGGGCTACACCTTC
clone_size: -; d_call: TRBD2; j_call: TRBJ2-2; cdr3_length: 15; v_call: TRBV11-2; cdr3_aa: CASRPTSGDTGELFF; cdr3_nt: TGTGCCAGCCGACCTACTAGCGGAGATACCGGGGAGCTGTTTTTT
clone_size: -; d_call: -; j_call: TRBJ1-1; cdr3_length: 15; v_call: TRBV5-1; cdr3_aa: CASSSSLTRTREAFF; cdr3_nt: TGCGCCAGCAGCTCCTCCTTAACCCGGACAAGAGAAGCTTTCTTT
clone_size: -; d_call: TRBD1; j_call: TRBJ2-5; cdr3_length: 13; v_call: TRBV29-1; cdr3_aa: CSVEGQGHVTQYF; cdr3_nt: TGCAGCGTTGAGGGACAGGGGCATGTGACCCAGTACTTC
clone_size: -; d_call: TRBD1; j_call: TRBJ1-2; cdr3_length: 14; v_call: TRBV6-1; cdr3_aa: CASRQGALDYGYTF; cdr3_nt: TGTGCCAGCAGGCAGGGGGCGCTTGACTATGGCTACACCTTC
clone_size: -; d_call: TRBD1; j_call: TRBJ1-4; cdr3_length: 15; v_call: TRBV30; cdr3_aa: CASSSRGLRREKLFF; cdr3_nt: TGTGCCTCCTCGAGCAGGGGGTTAAGGCGTGAAAAACTGTTTTTT
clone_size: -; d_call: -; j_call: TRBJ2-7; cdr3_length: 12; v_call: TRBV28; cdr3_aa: CASSLGNYEQYF; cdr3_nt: TGTGCCAGCAGTTTGGGAAACTACGAGCAGTACTTC
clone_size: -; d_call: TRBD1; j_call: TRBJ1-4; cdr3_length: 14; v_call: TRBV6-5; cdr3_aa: CASRPTGPNEKLFF; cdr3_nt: TGTGCCAGCAGGCCGACAGGGCCTAATGAAAAACTGTTTTTT
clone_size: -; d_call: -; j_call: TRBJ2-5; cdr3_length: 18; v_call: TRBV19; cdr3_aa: CASSMEWGEVVTTETQYF; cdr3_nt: TGTGCCAGTAGTATGGAGTGGGGGGAGGTGGTAACGACAGAGACCCAGTACTTC
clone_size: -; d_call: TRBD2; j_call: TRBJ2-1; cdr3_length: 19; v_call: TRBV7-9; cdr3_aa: CASSPVTQQTSGIYNEQFF; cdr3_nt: TGTGCCAGCAGCCCTGTGACTCAACAAACTAGCGGAATCTACAATGAGCAGTTCTTC
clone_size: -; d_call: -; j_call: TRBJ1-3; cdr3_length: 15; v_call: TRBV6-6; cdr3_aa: CASYHPGAPGNTIYF; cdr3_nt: TGTGCCAGTTACCATCCGGGGGCTCCTGGAAACACCATATATTTT
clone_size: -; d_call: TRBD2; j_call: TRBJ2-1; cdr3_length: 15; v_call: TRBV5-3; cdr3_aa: CASSRTRQSYNEQFF; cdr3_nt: TGTGCCAGCAGCCGGACTAGACAGTCCTACAATGAGCAGTTCTTC
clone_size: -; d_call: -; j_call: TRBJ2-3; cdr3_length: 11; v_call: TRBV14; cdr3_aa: CASSQVDTQYF; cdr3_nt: TGTGCCAGCAGCCAGGTGGATACGCAGTATTTT
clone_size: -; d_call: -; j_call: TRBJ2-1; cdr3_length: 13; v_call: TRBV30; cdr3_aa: CAWRATRTGEQFF; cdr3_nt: TGTGCCTGGAGGGCCACTAGGACGGGTGAGCAGTTCTTC
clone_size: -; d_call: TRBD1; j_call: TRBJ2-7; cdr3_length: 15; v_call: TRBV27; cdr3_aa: CASSSPGTGVYEQYF; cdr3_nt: TGTGCCAGCAGTTCCCCTGGGACAGGGGTCTACGAGCAGTACTTC
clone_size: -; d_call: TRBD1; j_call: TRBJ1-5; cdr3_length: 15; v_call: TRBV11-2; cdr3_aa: CASSPGTVSNQPQHF; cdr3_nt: TGTGCCAGCAGCCCGGGGACAGTTAGCAATCAGCCCCAGCATTTT
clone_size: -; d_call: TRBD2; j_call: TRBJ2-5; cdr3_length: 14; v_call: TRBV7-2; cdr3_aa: CASSDVAGLGTQYF; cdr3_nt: TGTGCCAGCAGCGATGTAGCGGGGCTGGGGACCCAGTACTTC
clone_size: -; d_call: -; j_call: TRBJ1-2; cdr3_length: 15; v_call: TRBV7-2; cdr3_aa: CASSSRRDSEYGYTF; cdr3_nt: TGTGCCAGCAGCTCCCGACGAGACAGTGAATATGGCTACACCTTC
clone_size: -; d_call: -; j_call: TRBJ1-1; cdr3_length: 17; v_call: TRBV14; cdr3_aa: CASSPMGSGVKNTEAFF; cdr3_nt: TGTGCCAGCAGCCCCATGGGGTCAGGGGTGAAGAACACTGAAGCTTTCTTT
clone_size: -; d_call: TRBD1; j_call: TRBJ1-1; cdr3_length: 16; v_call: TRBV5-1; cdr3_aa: CASSLTLQGRKTEAFF; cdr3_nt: TGCGCCAGCAGCTTGACCCTACAGGGGAGGAAAACTGAAGCTTTCTTT
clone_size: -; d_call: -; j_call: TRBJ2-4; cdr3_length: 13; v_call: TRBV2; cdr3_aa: CASSENGRDIQYF; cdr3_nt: TGTGCCAGCAGTGAAAACGGGCGGGACATTCAGTACTTC
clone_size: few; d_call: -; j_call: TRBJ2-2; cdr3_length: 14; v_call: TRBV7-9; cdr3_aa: CASSLVSWTGELFF; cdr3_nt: TGTGCCAGCAGCTTAGTCTCTTGGACCGGGGAGCTGTTTTTT
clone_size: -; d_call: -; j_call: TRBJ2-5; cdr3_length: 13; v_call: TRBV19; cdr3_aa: CASSLQVMETQYF; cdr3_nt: TGTGCCAGTAGCCTACAGGTTATGGAGACCCAGTACTTC
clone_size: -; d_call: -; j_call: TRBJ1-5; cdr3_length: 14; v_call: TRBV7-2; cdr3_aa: CASSLDSSGQPQHF; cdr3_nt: TGTGCCAGCAGCTTAGATTCTTCGGGTCAGCCCCAGCATTTT
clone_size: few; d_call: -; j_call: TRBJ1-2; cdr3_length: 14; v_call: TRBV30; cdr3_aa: CAWSALSRSNGYTF; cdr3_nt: TGTGCCTGGAGTGCGTTGTCGAGATCCAATGGCTACACCTTC
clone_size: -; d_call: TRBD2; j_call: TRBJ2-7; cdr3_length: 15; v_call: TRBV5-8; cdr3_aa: CASSITSDSRGEQYF; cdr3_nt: TGTGCCAGCAGCATCACTAGCGACTCGCGGGGCGAGCAGTACTTC
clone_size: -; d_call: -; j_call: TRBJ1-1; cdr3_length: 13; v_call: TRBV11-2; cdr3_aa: CASSRPMNTEAFF; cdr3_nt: TGTGCCAGCAGCAGGCCAATGAACACTGAAGCTTTCTTT
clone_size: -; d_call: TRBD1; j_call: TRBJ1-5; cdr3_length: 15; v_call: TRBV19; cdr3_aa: CASSDRGQRDQPQHF; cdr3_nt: TGTGCCAGTAGTGACAGGGGGCAAAGAGATCAGCCCCAGCATTTT
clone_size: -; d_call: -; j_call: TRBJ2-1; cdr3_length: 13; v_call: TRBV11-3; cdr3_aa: CASSLGGEDEQFF; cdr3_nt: TGTGCCAGCAGCCTAGGGGGGGAGGATGAGCAGTTCTTC
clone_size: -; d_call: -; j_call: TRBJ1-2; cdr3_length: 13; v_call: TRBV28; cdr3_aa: CASRLSGDYGYTF; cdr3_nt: TGTGCCAGCAGGCTATCGGGGGATTATGGCTACACCTTC
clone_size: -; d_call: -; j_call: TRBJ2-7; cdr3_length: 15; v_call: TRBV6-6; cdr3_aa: CASSPRRGGIYEQYF; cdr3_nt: TGTGCCAGCAGTCCACGTAGGGGGGGAATCTACGAGCAGTACTTC
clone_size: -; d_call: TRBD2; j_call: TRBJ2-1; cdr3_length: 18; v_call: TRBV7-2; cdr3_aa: CASSSGTSGTSSYNEQFF; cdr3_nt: TGTGCCAGCAGCTCGGGGACTAGCGGGACGAGCTCCTACAATGAGCAGTTCTTC
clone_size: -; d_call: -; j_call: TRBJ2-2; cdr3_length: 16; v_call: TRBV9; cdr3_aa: CASSVDGGQRTGELFF; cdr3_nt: TGTGCCAGCAGCGTAGACGGGGGGCAGCGCACCGGGGAGCTGTTTTTT
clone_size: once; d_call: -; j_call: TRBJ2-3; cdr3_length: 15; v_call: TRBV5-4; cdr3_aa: CASSLDLEGTDTQYF; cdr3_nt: TGTGCCAGCAGCTTGGATCTAGAGGGCACAGATACGCAGTATTTT
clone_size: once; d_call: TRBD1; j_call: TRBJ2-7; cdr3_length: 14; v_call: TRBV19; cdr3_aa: CASSTPTGPYEQYF; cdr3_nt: TGTGCCAGTAGTACTCCGACAGGGCCCTACGAGCAGTACTTC
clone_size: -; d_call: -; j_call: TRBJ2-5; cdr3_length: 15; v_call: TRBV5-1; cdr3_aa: CASSLEEPNQETQYF; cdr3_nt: TGCGCCAGCAGCTTGGAGGAGCCCAACCAAGAGACCCAGTACTTC